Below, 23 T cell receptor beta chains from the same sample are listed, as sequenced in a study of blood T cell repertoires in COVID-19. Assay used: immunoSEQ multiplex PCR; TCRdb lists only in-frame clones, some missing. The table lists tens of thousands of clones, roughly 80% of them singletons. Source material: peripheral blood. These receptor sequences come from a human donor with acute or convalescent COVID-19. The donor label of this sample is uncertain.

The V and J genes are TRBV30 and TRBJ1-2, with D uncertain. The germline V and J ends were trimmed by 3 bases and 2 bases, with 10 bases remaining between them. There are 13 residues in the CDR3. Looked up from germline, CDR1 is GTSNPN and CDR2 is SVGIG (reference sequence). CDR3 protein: CAWSGRENYGYTF. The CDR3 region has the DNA TGTGCCTGGAGCGGACGGGAAAACTATGGCTACACCTTC.

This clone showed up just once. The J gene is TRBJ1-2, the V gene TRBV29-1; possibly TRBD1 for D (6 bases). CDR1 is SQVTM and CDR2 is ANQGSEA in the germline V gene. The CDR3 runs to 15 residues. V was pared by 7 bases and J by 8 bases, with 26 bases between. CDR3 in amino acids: CSGEDLQGSGEGYTF. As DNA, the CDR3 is TGCAGCGGCGAGGACCTACAGGGTAGCGGGGAAGGCTACACCTTC. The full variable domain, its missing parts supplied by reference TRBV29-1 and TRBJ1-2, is SAVISQKPSRDICQRGTSLTIQCQVDSQVTMMFWYRQQPGQSLTLIATANQGSEATYESGFVIDKFPISRPNLTFSTLTVSNMSPEDSSIYLCSGEDLQGSGEGYTFGSGTRLTVV.

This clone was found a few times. The CDR3 reads CASSLGRLAGYNEQFF. The CDR3 DNA is TGTGCCAGCAGCTTAGGTCGACTAGCGGGCTACAATGAGCAGTTCTTC. The genes are TRBV13 and TRBJ2-1; 10 positions agree with TRBD2. The germline CDR1 and CDR2 sequences are PRHDT and FYEKMQ (reference sequence). V was pared by 0 bases and J by 3 bases, with 2 bases of the junction left unmatched. This CDR3 is built from 16 residues.

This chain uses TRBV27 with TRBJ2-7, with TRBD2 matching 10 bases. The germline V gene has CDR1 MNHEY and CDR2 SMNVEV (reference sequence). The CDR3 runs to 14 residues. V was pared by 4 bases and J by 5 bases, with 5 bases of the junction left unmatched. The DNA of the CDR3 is TGTGCCAGCAGTTCGATGGGACTAGCGAACGAGCAGTACTTC. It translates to CASSSMGLANEQYF.

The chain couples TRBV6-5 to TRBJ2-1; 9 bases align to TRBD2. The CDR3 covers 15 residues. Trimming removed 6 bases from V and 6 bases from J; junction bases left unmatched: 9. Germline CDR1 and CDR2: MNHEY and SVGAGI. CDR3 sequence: CASRLSGSMANEQFF. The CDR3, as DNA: TGTGCCAGCAGACTTAGCGGGAGCATGGCCAATGAGCAGTTCTTC.

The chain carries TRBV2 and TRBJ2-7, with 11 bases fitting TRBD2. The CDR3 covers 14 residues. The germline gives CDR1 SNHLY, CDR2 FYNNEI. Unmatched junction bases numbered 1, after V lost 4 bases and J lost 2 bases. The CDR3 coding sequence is TGTGCCAGCAGTGGTAGCGGGAGGGCCTACGAGCAGTACTTC. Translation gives CASSGSGRAYEQYF.

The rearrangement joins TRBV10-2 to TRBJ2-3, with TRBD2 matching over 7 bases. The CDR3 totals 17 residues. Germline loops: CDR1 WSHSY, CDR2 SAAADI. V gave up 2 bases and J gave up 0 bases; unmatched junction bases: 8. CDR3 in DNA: TGCGCCAGCAGTGAGGGAGCGGGGAGGTCTAGCACAGATACGCAGTATTTT. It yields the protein CASSEGAGRSSTDTQYF.

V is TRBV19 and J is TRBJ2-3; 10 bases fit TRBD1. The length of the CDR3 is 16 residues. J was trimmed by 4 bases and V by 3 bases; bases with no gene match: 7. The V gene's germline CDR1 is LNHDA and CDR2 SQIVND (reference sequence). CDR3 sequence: CASSIGDRGQADTQYF. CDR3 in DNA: TGTGCCAGTAGTATTGGTGACAGGGGGCAGGCAGATACGCAGTATTTT.

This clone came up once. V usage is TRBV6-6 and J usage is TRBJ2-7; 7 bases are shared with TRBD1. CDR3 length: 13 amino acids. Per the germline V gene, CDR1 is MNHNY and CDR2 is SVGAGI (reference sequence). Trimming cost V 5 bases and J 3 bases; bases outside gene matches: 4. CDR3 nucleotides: TGTGCCAGCAGTCCGGGACAGATCTACGAGCAGTACTTC. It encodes CASSPGQIYEQYF.

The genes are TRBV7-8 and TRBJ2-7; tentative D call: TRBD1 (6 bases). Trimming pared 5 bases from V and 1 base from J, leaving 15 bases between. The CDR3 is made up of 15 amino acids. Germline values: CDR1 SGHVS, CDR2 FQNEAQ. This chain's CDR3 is CASSRAPGTSYEQYF. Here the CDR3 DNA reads TGTGCCAGCAGCCGAGCCCCCGGGACATCCTACGAGCAGTACTTC.

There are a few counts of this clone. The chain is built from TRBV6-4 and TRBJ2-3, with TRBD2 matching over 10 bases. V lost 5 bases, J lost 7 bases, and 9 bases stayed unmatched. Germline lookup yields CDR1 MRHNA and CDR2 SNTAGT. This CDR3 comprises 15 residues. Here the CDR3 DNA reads TGTGCCAGCAGTTCCGCAGCGGGAGGGTTAAATACGCAGTATTTT. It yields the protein CASSSAAGGLNTQYF.

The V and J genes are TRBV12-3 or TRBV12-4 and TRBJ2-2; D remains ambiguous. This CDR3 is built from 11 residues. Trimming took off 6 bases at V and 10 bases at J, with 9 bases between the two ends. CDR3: CASRSRLELFF. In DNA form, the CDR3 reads TGTGCCAGCAGGTCCCGGTTGGAGCTGTTTTTT.

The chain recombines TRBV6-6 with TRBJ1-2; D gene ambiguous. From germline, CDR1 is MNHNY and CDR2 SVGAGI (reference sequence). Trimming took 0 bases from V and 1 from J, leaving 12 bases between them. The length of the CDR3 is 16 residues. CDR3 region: CASSYSEVSGNYGYTF. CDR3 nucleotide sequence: TGTGCCAGCAGTTACTCGGAGGTGTCTGGTAACTATGGCTACACCTTC.

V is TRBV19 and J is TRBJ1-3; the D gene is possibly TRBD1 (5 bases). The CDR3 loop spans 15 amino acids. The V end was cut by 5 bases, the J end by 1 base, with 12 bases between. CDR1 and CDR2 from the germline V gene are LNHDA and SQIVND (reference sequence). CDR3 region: CASSPREGSGNTIYF. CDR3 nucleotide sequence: TGTGCCAGTAGTCCCCGGGAGGGGTCTGGAAACACCATATATTTT.

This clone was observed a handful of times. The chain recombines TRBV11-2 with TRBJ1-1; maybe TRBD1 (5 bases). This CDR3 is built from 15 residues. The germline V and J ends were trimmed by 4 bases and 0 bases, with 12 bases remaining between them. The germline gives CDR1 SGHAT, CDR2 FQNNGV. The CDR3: CASSYPTALNTEAFF. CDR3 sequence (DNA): TGTGCCAGCAGCTACCCGACAGCCTTGAACACTGAAGCTTTCTTT.

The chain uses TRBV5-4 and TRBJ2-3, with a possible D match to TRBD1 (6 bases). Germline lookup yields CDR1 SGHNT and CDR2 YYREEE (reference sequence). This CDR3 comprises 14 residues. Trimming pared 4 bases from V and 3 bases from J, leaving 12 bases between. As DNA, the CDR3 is TGTGCCAGCAGCCCTAGACAGGATACAGATACGCAGTATTTT. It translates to CASSPRQDTDTQYF.

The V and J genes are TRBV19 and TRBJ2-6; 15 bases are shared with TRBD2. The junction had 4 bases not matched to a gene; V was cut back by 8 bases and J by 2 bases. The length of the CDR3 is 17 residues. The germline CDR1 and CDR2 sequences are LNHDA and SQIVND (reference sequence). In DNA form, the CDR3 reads TGTGCCAGTCGGACTAGCGGGGGGGAAGCTGGGGCCAACGTCCTGACTTTC. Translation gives CASRTSGGEAGANVLTF.

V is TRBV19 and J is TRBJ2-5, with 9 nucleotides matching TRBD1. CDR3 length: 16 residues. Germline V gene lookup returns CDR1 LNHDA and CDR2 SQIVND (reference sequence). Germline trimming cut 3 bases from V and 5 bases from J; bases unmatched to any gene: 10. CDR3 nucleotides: TGTGCCAGTAGTATCTCGACAGGGGGAGAGTTGGAGACCCAGTACTTC. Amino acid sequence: CASSISTGGELETQYF. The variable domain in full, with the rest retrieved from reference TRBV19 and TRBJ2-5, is DGGITQSPKYLFRKEGQNVTLSCEQNLNHDAMYWYRQDPGQGLRLIYYSQIVNDFQKGDIAEGYSVSREKKESFPLTVTSAQKNPTAFYLCASSISTGGELETQYFGPGTRLLVL.

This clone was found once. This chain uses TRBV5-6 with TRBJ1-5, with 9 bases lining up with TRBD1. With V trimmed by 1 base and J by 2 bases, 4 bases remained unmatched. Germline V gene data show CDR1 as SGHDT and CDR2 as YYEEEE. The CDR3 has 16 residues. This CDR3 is CASSLLRTGGNQPQHF. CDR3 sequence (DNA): TGTGCCAGCAGCTTGTTGCGGACAGGGGGCAATCAGCCCCAGCATTTT.

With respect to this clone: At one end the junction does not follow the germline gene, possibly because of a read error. The CDR3 protein is CASSSTRANYGYTF. CDR3 sequence (DNA): TGTGCCAGCAGCTCGACGCGGGCTAATTATGGCTACACCTTC. The V and J genes are TRBV5-4 and TRBJ1-2; D remains unclear. CDR1 and CDR2 from the germline V gene are SGHNT and YYREEE (reference sequence). The length of the CDR3 is 14 residues.

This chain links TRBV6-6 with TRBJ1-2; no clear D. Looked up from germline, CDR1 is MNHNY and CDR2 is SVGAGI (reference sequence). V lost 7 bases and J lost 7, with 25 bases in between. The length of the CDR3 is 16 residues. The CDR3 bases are TGTGCCAGCACCCACGATAGAGTCGGGGTGCTCTCTGGCTACACCTTC. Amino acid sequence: CASTHDRVGVLSGYTF.

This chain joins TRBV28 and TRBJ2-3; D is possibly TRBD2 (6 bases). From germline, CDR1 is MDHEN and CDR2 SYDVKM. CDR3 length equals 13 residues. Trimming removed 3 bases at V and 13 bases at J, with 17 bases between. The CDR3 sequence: CASSLDRDSGEYF. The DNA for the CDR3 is TGTGCCAGCAGTTTGGATCGGGACTCCGGGGAGTATTTT.

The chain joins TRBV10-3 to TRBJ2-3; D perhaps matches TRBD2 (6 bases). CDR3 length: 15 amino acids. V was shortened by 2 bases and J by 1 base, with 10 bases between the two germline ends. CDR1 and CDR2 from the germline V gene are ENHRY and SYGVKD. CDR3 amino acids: CAISEREAGTDTQYF. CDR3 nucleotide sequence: TGTGCCATCAGTGAGAGGGAGGCGGGCACAGATACGCAGTATTTT.